This T cell receptor beta chain was sequenced for a study of blood T cell repertoires in COVID-19. On the study more broadly: Sites in the United States, Italy and Spain provided acute and convalescent COVID-19 samples.

Authors' analysis steps: The authors estimated nucleated cell counts from reference gene primer amplification. Assay used: immunoSEQ multiplex PCR; TCRdb lists only in-frame clones, some missing. V, J and clone size are those of that table, while D and trimming were read from the DNA. The sample includes 97,000 or so clones, 82% seen only once; the top ten take around 18%. Sequencing was done on a sample of peripheral blood. The TCR was taken from a man older than 75 with acute or convalescent COVID-19.

CDR3 in amino acids: CASSEYRGEQYF. The CDR3 nucleotides are TGTGCCAGTAGTGAATACAGGGGCGAGCAGTACTTC. The chain has TRBV19 and TRBJ2-7; 7 nucleotides align to TRBD1. CDR1 is LNHDA and CDR2 is SQIVND in the germline V gene (reference sequence). The CDR3 spans 12 residues. Trimming took 5 bases from V and 6 from J; bases not matched to a gene: 4.